The sequence of this T cell receptor (beta chain) was determined in a study of regulatory T cells in long-lasting Graves disease. Study as a whole: Graves' patients, newly diagnosed, had taken antithyroid drugs under 3 months. Broader study findings: Persistent disease was associated with favored TRBV28 usage and with favored use of TRBJ1-2 and TRBJ2-5.

The V gene's germline CDR1 is SEHNR and CDR2 FQNEAQ (reference sequence). The CDR3 extends over 13 amino acids. V was pared by 1 base and J by 7 bases, with 7 bases between. The time point: newly diagnosed GD, antithyroid drugs for less than 3 months. Extracted RNA from PBMCs served as the source of the TCR library. The patients were enrolled through endocrinology in Xi'an, China. Relying on iRepertoire HTBI primers and Arm-PCR of CDR3 regions, the team built TCR beta libraries. In the study's own analysis: The samples included 60 to 65 TRBV and roughly 14 TRBJ segments. A single record per CDR3 protein comes from TCRdb applying MiXCR to the multiplex PCR reads. Clone size and V and J calls follow TCRdb, not the original study. The sample has 250,000 to 400,000 distinct CDR3 sequences; 18% are singletons. This clonotype has a count of ten or more. Its antigen is not identified.

The sequence was collected from a female donor with Graves disease. The sample here was peripheral blood mononuclear cells (PBMCs), taken at new diagnosis, from a patient treated with antithyroid drugs. The chain employs TRBV7-9 and TRBJ1-4; D gene ambiguous. CDR3 sequence: CASSLGEGEKLFF. In DNA form, the CDR3 reads TGTGCCAGCAGCTTAGGGGAGGGTGAAAAACTGTTTTTT. The full variable domain, its missing parts supplied by reference TRBV7-9 and TRBJ1-4, is DTGVSQNPRHKITKRGQNVTFRCDPISEHNRLYWYRQTLGQGPEFLTYFQNEAQLEKSRLLSDRFSAERPKGSFSTLEIQRTEQGDSAMYLCASSLGEGEKLFFGSGTQLSVL.